This entry describes one T cell receptor (beta chain). As handled by the study authors: Estimated nucleated cell counts came from reference gene primer amplification. Libraries were prepared by immunoSEQ multiplex PCR; TCRdb keeps only in-frame clonotypes and omits some of them. V and J calls and clone size are given by that table; D and trimming were obtained from the DNA. The sample consists of 90,000 or so clones, 75% to 90% of them appearing once. The sample is drawn from a study of blood T cell repertoires in COVID-19. At the level of the study: Samples came from the United States, Italy and Spain, spanning acute and convalescent COVID-19. PBMCs, B-cell-depleted T cells, or T cells were the source of the cDNA or gDNA that made up the material.

Seattle patients were enrolled while actively infected and followed longitudinally. The CDR3 runs to 14 residues. Trimming cost V 6 bases and J 9 bases, with 20 bases left between them. CDR1 is MNHEY and CDR2 is SMNVEV in the germline V gene (reference sequence). The receptor's source is a man aged 55 to 70 with COVID-19, enrolled during active disease. Material for sequencing was peripheral blood. This sequence joins TRBV27 and TRBJ2-5; TRBD2 might be the D (6 bases). The CDR3: CASSRWRGEEAQYF. The DNA for the CDR3 is TGTGCCAGCAGCCGTTGGCGGGGTGAAGAAGCCCAGTACTTC.